This T cell receptor beta chain is from a study of shared clonotypes between healthy human individuals. Findings of the study overall: Donor scarcity curtailed the genetic and exposure-history diversity represented herein.

To note about this clone: What it binds is unknown.

Running of the assay took place at deep level. Unsorted PBMC DNA underwent sequencing on ten immunoSEQ deep assay plates. Libraries were prepared by immunoSEQ multiplex PCR; TCRdb keeps only in-frame clonotypes and omits some of them. Of 470,000 or so clones listed, over 75% are singletons. The germline gives CDR1 SEHNR, CDR2 FQNEAQ (reference sequence). The CDR3 sequence is 16 residues long. Trimming removed 5 bases from V and 4 bases from J; junction bases left unmatched: 10. Caucasian adults living in Nashville, Tennessee, provided all samples. The origin of this receptor is a woman aged 40 to 50 in good health. Some clones in this sample may be carry-over from other donors' samples. The sequenced sample was PBMCs. V gene TRBV7-9 combines with J gene TRBJ2-2; TRBD1 aligns across 7 bases. The CDR3, as DNA: TGTGCCAGCAGCACAAATCGGGGACAGACCACCGGGGAGCTGTTTTTT. Its protein product is CASSTNRGQTTGELFF.